This record looks at one T cell receptor (beta chain) sequence and its context. This receptor's antigen is unknown. No base quality information exists; no much larger clone differs at one position. TCRbeta CDR3 regions were amplified from genomic DNA by means of the immunoSEQ Assay, a bias-controlled multiplex PCR. The paper's processing steps were these. Nucleated cell counts per sample were estimated from amplification of reference gene primers within the assay. To quantify the absolute abundance of each unique TCRbeta CDR3 rearrangement, sequence reads were collapsed and filtered. For each sample, productive Simpson clonality was calculated as the square root of Simpson's diversity index over productive rearrangements. What TCRdb holds here is the immuneACCESS table cut down to in-frame rearrangements. Part of the clones is not present; checked against another copy, under half of the missing clones reflect an unresolved V gene, and the others are unexplained. D and trimming come from the DNA, and the V and J calls and clone size come from that table. The sample data list about 140,000 clones, and 70% to 80% of these were observed just once. Roughly 15% of the sample rests with the top ten.

CDR1 and CDR2, looked up from the germline V gene (reference sequence), are SEHNR and FQNEAQ. Counted from cysteine to phenylalanine, this CDR3 has 17 amino acids. The DNA shown is the 51-base CDR3, in frame from base 1. The germline ends are 13 bases apart after V is trimmed by 2 bases and J by 2 bases. The sample comes from a study of blood T cell repertoires in COVID-19 (dated by TCRdb to the early 2020s). Turning to the overall study: Samples from collaborators originated in the United States, Italy and Spain and spanned both the acute and convalescent phases of COVID-19. The material from the prospective study consisted of cDNA or gDNA derived from T cells, B-cell-depleted T cells, or PBMCs. Subjects who had been exposed to COVID-19, were actively infected with it, or had recovered from it provided the deeply sampled blood TCRbeta repertoires that made up the dataset. The repertoires were released in a freely available public database intended as a resource for research on the immune response to SARS-CoV-2. Samples were obtained from the ongoing ImmuneRACE study (first 160 participants) and from about 1,300 subjects provided by 6 global collaborators. A de-identified subject ID, COVID-19 status, age in years and sex were almost always included in the sample metadata. Where available, HLA class I and class II types were taken from metadata supplied by the sample provider and were not determined by assay-based typing. The paper's findings and limits, for the study overall: The quantity of clinical and demographic metadata differed by source and by participant and was supplied without curation.

Collaborating institutions collected whole blood in K2EDTA tubes following their own protocols. For TCRbeta analysis, collaborators shipped samples as frozen whole blood, isolated PBMCs, or DNA extracted from either of those sample types. The V and J genes are TRBV7-9 and TRBJ1-6; the D gene is perhaps TRBD1, from 5 matching bases. The receptor comes from a man aged 45-65 years with acute or convalescent COVID-19. The material sequenced was peripheral blood. CDR3 protein: CASSLIQGTPYNSPLHF. In nucleotides, the sequence is TGTGCCAGCAGCTTAATTCAGGGAACCCCCTATAATTCACCCCTCCACTTT.